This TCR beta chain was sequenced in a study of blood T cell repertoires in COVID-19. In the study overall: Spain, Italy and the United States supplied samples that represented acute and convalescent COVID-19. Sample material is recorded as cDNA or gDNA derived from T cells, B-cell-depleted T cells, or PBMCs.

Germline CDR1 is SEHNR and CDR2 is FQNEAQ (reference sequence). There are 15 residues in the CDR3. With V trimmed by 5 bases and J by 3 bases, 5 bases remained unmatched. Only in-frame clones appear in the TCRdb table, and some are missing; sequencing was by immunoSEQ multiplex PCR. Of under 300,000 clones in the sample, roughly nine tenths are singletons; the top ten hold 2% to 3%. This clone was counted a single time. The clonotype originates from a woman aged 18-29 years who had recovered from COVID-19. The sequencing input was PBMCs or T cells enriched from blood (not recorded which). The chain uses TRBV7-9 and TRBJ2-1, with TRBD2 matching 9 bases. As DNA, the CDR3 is TGTGCCAGCAGCGAAAGCGGGGGGCTCTACAATGAGCAGTTCTTC. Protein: CASSESGGLYNEQFF.